These T cell receptor beta chains were read from a single sample in a study of blood T cells in healthy people across ages. MiXCR, applied by TCRdb to the 5' RACE reads, yields one record per CDR3 protein. The sample lists roughly 2 million distinct CDR3 sequences; around 48% were seen once. The sequenced sample was blood. Receptors originate from a woman in her thirties or forties in good health. Both conserved end residues are part of each CDR3.

TRBV5-1	TRBJ2-3	CASSLDGGPPDTQYF
TRBV6-5	TRBJ1-5	CAGRPEIRGNQPQHF
TRBV28	TRBJ1-2	CASSSPRDRGVGYTF
TRBV13	TRBJ2-5	CASSPPGSINNERYF
TRBV4-1	TRBJ1-4	CASSQDKGPTNEKLFF
TRBV29-1	TRBJ2-1	CSVEAQGERKPDNEQFF
TRBV28	TRBJ2-4	CASSPWAGVKNIQYF
TRBV7-2	TRBJ1-2	CASSQLQSYGYTF
TRBV20-1	TRBJ2-7	CSARASGRTYEQYF
TRBV4-3	TRBJ2-3	CASSQDTSGGRGDTQYF
TRBV28	TRBJ1-4	CASSAGTGHEKLFF
TRBV20-1	TRBJ2-5	CSARARLAGQETQYF
TRBV7-2	TRBJ2-7	CASSKRGLEQYF
TRBV7-2	TRBJ2-3	CASSSLSGADTQYF
TRBV4-3	TRBJ2-5	CASSREGSSWETQYF
TRBV24-1	TRBJ2-3	CATSDLGLAGASTDTQYF
TRBV29-1	-	CSVAKAGGPYNEQYF
TRBV5-5	TRBJ2-7	CASSRASGLSSYEQYF
TRBV27	TRBJ2-5	CASSIQGGYTETQYF
TRBV21-1	TRBJ2-3	CASSKAPADTQYF
TRBV4-1	TRBJ2-5	CASSQPRDRQEAQYF
TRBV6-2/TRBV6-3	TRBJ2-5	CASRRGLTQETQYF
TRBV6-6	TRBJ2-4	CASSPDGLQRSKNIQYF
TRBV12-5	TRBJ2-3	CASGTPPDTQYF
TRBV6-5	TRBJ1-2	CASRDTDNYGYTF
TRBV20-1	-	CSASSGLAGGQETQYF
TRBV3-1	TRBJ2-5	CASSQWGARYQETQYF
TRBV6-5	TRBJ2-5	CASSPLGAQETQYF
TRBV6-2/TRBV6-3	TRBJ1-6	CASRPLTGVSPLHF
TRBV7-9	TRBJ2-1	CASSLGRRDRGYEQFF
TRBV5-1	-	CASSGPGLEETQYF
TRBV7-2	TRBJ2-5	CASTGTGHKTQYF
TRBV11-2	TRBJ2-1	CASSESQGAFDEQFF
TRBV20-1	TRBJ2-1	CSASPYRGQRNEQFF
TRBV4-2	TRBJ2-4	CASSQDSSRTLTYNEQYF
TRBV7-2	TRBJ1-2	CASSPRTSGYTF
TRBV6-5	TRBJ2-5	CASEGLAGGLETQYF
TRBV27	TRBJ2-1	CASSLISGDYYNEQFF
TRBV5-1	TRBJ1-2	CASRGLTGDGYTF
TRBV20-1	TRBJ2-7	CSASRTGLSSYEQYF
TRBV28	TRBJ1-2	CASSGYSGGAYGYTF
TRBV10-3	TRBJ1-5	CAISESPGSQPQHF
TRBV6-1	TRBJ2-3	CASSYRASGQGADTQYF
TRBV6-1	TRBJ1-4	CASRDNHREKLFF
TRBV20-1	TRBJ1-1	CSARNYRAPNTEAFF
TRBV6-6	TRBJ2-2	CASSWNYGELFF
TRBV6-2/TRBV6-3	TRBJ1-2	CASSNNRRSNYGYTF
TRBV20-1	TRBJ2-6	CSAKDLSGANVLTF
TRBV24-1	TRBJ2-3	CATSDLGDTSTDTQYF
TRBV20-1	TRBJ1-4	CSARIGLNEKLFF
TRBV29-1	TRBJ2-7	CSGGGPQMGQYF
TRBV5-1	TRBJ2-7	CASSLGRTGTNEQYF
TRBV25-1	TRBJ1-5	CASSDRAGPGQPQHF
TRBV7-2	TRBJ2-1	CASSLVRAGGHNEQFF
TRBV2	TRBJ2-5	CASSEALGGGRETQYF
TRBV11-3	TRBJ2-1	CASSLDGQAFNEQFF
TRBV20-1	TRBJ2-7	CSATGRQGTQYF
TRBV27	TRBJ2-5	CASSRTPGRGGLEETQYF
TRBV7-2	TRBJ2-5	CASSLARIYQETQYF
TRBV6-2/TRBV6-3	TRBJ2-7	CASSSRRIASSGLPYEQYF